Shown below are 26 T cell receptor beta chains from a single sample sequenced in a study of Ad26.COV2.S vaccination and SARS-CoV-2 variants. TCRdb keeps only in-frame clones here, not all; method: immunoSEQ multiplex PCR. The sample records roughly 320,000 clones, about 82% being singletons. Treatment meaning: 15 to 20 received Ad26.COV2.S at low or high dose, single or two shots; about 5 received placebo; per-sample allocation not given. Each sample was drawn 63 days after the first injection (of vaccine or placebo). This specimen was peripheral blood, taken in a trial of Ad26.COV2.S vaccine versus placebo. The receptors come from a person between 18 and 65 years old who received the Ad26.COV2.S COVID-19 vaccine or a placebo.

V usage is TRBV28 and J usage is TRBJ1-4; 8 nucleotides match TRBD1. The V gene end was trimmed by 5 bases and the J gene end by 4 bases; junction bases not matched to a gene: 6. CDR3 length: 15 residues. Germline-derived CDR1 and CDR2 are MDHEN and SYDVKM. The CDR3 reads CASSPTGGINEKLFF. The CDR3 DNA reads TGTGCCAGCAGTCCTACAGGGGGGATTAATGAAAAACTGTTTTTT.

CDR3 residues: CASSQAGNQETQYF. The CDR3 DNA reads TGCGCCAGCAGCCAAGCGGGTAACCAAGAGACCCAGTACTTC. V usage is TRBV4-1 and J usage is TRBJ2-5; unclear D gene. Germline V gene lookup returns CDR1 MGHRA and CDR2 YSYEKL. V lost 1 base, J lost 0 bases, and 6 bases lay in between. The CDR3 is 14 amino acids.

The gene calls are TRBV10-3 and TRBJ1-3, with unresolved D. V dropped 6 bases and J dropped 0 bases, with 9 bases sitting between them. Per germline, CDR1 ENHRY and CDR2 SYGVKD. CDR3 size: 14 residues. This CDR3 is CAISREISGNTIYF. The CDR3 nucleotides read TGTGCCATCAGCCGAGAAATCTCTGGAAACACCATATATTTT.

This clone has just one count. CDR3 DNA sequence: TGCGCCAGCAGCTACGGGGAGACCCAGTACTTC. This codes for CASSYGETQYF. The rearrangement uses TRBV5-1 and TRBJ2-5; D is ambiguous. V lost 3 bases and J lost 5, with 5 bases in between. The CDR3 sequence is 11 residues long. The germline gives CDR1 SGHRS, CDR2 YFSETQ.

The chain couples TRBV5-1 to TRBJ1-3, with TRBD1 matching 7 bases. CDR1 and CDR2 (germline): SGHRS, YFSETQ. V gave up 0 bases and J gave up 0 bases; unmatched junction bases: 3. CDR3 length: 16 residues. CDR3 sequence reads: CASSLVPGGSGNTIYF. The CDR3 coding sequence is TGCGCCAGCAGCTTGGTCCCAGGGGGCTCTGGAAACACCATATATTTT.

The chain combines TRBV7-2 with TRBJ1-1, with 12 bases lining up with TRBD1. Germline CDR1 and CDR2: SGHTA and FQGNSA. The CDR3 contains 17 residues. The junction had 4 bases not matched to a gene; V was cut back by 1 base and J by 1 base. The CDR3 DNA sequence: TGTGCCAGCAGCTTAGTAGGGACAGGGGGCACGAACACTGAAGCTTTCTTT. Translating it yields CASSLVGTGGTNTEAFF.

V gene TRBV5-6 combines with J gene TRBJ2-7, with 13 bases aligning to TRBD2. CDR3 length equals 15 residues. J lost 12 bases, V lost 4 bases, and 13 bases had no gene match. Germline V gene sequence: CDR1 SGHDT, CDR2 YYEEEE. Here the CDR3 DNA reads TGTGCCAGCAGCCCCCCATTTTCGGGACTAGCGGGGTTGTACTTC. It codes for CASSPPFSGLAGLYF.

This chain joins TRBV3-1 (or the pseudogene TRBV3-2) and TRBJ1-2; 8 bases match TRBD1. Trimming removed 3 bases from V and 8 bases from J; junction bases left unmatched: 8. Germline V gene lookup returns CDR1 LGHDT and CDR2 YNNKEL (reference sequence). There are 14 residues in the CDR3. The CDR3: CASSQERQGLGYTF. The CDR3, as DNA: TGTGCCAGCAGCCAGGAAAGACAGGGGCTCGGCTACACCTTC.

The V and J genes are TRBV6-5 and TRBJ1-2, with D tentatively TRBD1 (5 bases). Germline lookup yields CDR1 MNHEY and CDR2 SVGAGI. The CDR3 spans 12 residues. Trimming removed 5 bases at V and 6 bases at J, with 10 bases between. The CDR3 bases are TGTGCCAGCAGTACGTCCAGGGATGGCTACACCTTC. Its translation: CASSTSRDGYTF.

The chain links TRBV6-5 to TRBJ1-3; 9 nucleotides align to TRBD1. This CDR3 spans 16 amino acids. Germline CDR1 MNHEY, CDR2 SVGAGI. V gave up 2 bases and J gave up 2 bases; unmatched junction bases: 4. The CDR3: CASSYGTGNTGNTIYF. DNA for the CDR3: TGTGCCAGCAGTTACGGGACAGGGAACACTGGAAACACCATATATTTT.

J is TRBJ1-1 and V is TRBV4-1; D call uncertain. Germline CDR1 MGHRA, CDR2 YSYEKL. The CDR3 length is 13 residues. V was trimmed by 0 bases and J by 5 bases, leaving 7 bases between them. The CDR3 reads CASSQDQITEAFF. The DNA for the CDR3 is TGCGCCAGCAGCCAAGATCAGATAACTGAAGCTTTCTTT.

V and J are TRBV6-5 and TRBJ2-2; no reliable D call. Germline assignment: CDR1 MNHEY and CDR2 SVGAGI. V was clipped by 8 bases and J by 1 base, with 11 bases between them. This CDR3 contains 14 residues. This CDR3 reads CASRTLGNTGELFF. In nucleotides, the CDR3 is TGTGCCAGCCGGACCCTTGGGAACACCGGGGAGCTGTTTTTT.

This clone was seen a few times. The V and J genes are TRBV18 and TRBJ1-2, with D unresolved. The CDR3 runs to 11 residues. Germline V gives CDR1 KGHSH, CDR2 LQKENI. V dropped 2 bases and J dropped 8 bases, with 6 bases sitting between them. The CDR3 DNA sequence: TGTGCCAGCTCACCAAACAGAGGCTACACCTTC. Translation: CASSPNRGYTF. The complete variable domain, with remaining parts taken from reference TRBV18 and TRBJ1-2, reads NAGVMQNPRHLVRRRGQEARLRCSPMKGHSHVYWYRQLPEEGLKFMVYLQKENIIDESGMPKERFSAEFPKEGPSILRIQQVVRGDSAAYFCASSPNRGYTFGSGTRLTVV.

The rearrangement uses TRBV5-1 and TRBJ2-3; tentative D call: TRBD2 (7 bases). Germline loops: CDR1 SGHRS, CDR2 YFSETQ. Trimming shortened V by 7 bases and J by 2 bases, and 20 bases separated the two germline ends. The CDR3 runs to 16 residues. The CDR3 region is CASAPLRGPDTDTQYF. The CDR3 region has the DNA TGCGCCAGCGCCCCTCTGCGGGGGCCCGACACAGATACGCAGTATTTT.

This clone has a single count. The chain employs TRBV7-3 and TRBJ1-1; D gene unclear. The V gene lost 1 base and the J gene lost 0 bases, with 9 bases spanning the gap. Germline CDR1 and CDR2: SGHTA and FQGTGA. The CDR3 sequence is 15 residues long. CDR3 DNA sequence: TGTGCCAGCAGCTTAATGCGGCGGTTGAACACTGAAGCTTTCTTT. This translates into CASSLMRRLNTEAFF.

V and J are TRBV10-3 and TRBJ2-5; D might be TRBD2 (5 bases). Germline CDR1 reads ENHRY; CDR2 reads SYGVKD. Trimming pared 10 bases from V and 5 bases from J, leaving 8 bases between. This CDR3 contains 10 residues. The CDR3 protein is CATGEETQYF. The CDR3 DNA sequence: TGTGCCACCGGGGAGGAGACCCAGTACTTC.

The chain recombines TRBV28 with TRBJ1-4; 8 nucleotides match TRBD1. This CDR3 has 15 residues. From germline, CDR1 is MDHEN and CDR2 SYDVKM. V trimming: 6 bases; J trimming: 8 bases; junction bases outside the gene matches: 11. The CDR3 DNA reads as TGTGCCAGCAGCTCCACCGGGACAGGTTGGGAAAAACTGTTTTTT. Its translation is CASSSTGTGWEKLFF. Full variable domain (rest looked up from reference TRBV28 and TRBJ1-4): DVKVTQSSRYLVKRTGEKVFLECVQDMDHENMFWYRQDPGLGLRLIYFSYDVKMKEKGDIPEGYSVSREKKERFSLILESASTNQTSMYLCASSSTGTGWEKLFFGSGTQLSVL.

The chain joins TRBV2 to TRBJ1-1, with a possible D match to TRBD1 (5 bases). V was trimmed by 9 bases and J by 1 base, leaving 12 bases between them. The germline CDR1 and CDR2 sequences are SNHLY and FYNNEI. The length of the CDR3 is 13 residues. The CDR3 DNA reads TGTGCCAGTGGGGCGCAGCCGAACACTGAAGCTTTCTTT. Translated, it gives CASGAQPNTEAFF. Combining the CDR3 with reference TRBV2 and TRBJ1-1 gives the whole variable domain EPEVTQTPSHQVTQMGQEVILRCVPISNHLYFYWYRQILGQKVEFLVSFYNNEISEKSEIFDDQFSVERPDGSNFTLKIRSTKLEDSAMYFCASGAQPNTEAFFGQGTRLTVV.

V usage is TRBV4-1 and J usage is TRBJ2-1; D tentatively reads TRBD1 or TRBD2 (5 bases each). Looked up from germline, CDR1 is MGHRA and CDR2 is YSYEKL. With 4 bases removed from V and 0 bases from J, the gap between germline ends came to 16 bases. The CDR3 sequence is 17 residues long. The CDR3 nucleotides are TGCGCCAGCAGCCCTTTGGGGACGTTGAGCTCCTACAATGAGCAGTTCTTC. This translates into CASSPLGTLSSYNEQFF.

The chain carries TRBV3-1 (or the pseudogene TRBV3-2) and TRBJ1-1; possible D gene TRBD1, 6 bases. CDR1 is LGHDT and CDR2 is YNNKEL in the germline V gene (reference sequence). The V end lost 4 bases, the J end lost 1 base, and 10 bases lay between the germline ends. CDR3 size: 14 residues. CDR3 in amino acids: CASSPWTANTEAFF. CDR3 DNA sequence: TGTGCCAGCAGCCCCTGGACAGCGAACACTGAAGCTTTCTTT.

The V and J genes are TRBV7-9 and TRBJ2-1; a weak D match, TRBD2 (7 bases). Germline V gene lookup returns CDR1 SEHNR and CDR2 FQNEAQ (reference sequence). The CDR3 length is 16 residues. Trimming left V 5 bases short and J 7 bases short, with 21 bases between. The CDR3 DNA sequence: TGTGCCAGCAGCGGAATAGGGGCGGGGGCAAGGAATGAGCAGTTCTTC. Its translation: CASSGIGAGARNEQFF.

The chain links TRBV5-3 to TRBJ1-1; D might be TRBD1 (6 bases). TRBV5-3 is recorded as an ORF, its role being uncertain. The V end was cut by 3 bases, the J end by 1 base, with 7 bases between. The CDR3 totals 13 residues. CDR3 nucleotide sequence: TGTGCCAGAAGCTGGGGACAGAACACTGAAGCTTTCTTT. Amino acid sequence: CARSWGQNTEAFF.

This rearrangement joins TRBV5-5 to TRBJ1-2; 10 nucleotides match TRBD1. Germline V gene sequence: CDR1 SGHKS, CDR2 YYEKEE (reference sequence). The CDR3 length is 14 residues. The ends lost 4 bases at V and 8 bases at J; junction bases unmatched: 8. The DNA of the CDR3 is TGTGCCAGCAGCAAGACAGGGGGCGCGCTGGGCTACACCTTC. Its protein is CASSKTGGALGYTF. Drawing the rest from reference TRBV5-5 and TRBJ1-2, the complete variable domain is DAGVTQSPTHLIKTRGQQVTLRCSPISGHKSVSWYQQVLGQGPQFIFQYYEKEERGRGNFPDRFSARQFPNYSSELNVNALLLGDSALYLCASSKTGGALGYTFGSGTRLTVV.

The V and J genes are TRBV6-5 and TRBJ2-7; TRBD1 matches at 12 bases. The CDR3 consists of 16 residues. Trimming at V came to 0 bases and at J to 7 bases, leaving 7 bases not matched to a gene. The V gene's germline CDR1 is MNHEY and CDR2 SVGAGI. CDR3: CASSYSPGQGAGEQYF. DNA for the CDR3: TGTGCCAGCAGTTACTCGCCGGGACAGGGGGCAGGGGAGCAGTACTTC.

The CDR3: CASSLVGRPNEKLFF. The CDR3 DNA is TGTGCCAGCAGTTTAGTGGGACGGCCCAATGAAAAACTGTTTTTT. The rearrangement joins TRBV27 to TRBJ1-4; D may be TRBD1 (5 bases). This CDR3 contains 15 residues. The V end lost 2 bases, the J end lost 5 bases, and 12 bases lay between the germline ends. From germline, CDR1 is MNHEY and CDR2 SMNVEV (reference sequence).

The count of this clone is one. CDR3 coding DNA: TGCGCCAGCGCCGGGGGCAGGGGAGAGACCCAGTACTTC. Translating gives CASAGGRGETQYF. The J gene is TRBJ2-5, the V gene TRBV4-1, with D perhaps matching TRBD1 or TRBD2 (6 bases each). CDR1 is MGHRA and CDR2 is YSYEKL in the germline V gene. The CDR3 is 13 residues long. V lost 8 bases and J 4 bases, leaving 14 bases between the germline ends.